The clone carrying this T cell receptor beta chain is medium-sized in the sample. The antigen is not known. Trimming took off 3 bases at V and 0 bases at J, with 8 bases between the two ends. The CDR3 contains 15 residues. This entry belongs to a study of T-cell memory formation after mild COVID-19. Points from the study as a whole: Nothing showed for sure that second-wave clones peaking on day 37 were SARS-CoV-2 specific.

Each CDR3 protein is one row after TCRdb ran MiXCR on the 5' RACE reads. This table has approximately 4,900 distinct CDR3 sequences, around 43% appearing once. This sequence joins TRBV12-3 or TRBV12-4 and TRBJ2-2, with a possible D match to TRBD1 (5 bases). This receptor was taken from an adult who had mild COVID-19 (a few samples of this study predate the infection). Cell type and time point are not known. The specimen was PBMCs or a T cell subset sorted from them (not recorded which). The CDR3 loop is CASSFRTPNTGELFF. In DNA, the CDR3 is TGTGCCAGCAGTTTCCGGACACCGAACACCGGGGAGCTGTTTTTT.